This entry is about one TCR beta chain. Its antigen remains unidentified. This record comes from a study of vaccination effects on CD4 cells after COVID-19. This CDR3 has 14 residues. V was clipped by 3 bases and J by 0 bases, with 6 bases between them. CDR1 and CDR2 (germline): ENHRY, SYGVKD. Expansion of antigen-specific CD4+ T cells with viral peptide pools was carried out by the ViraFEST assay before sequencing. An approximately ten-day culture period preceded the isolation of CD4+ T cells. Vaccinated recipients, who were negative for nucleocapsid antibodies, had no history of SARS-CoV-2 infection. TCRdb keeps only in-frame clones here, not all; method: immunoSEQ multiplex PCR. Among roughly 75,000 clones, approximately 70% were seen once, and the ten largest hold about 4.1%.

The receptor's source is a human donor who received a COVID-19 vaccine. Specimen: CD4+ T cells from PBMCs cultured with HCoV-OC43 spike peptides, collected before COVID-19 vaccination. The subset is: HCoV-OC43 spike overlapping peptide pool stimulation. The V and J genes are TRBV10-3 and TRBJ1-5; unclear D gene. In DNA, the CDR3 is TGTGCCATCAGTGACCCTACTAGCAATCAGCCCCAGCATTTT. Amino acid sequence: CAISDPTSNQPQHF.